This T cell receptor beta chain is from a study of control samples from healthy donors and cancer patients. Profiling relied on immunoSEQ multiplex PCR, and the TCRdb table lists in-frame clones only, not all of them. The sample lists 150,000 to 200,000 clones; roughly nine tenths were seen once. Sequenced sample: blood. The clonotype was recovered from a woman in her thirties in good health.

CDR3 in DNA: TGTGCCAGCAGTCGGACTTCCTACAATGAGCAGTTCTTC. Protein sequence: CASSRTSYNEQFF. The chain employs TRBV6-5 and TRBJ2-1, with a tentative D call TRBD2 (5 bases). Trimming removed 5 bases at V and 1 base at J, with 6 bases between. This CDR3 is built from 13 residues. Germline V gives CDR1 MNHEY, CDR2 SVGAGI.